This TCR beta chain appears in the sequencing data of a study of T-cell memory formation after mild COVID-19. Study-wide findings and caveats: SARS-CoV-2 specificity was not confirmed for second-wave clones peaking on day 37.

A single record per CDR3 protein comes from TCRdb applying MiXCR to the 5' RACE reads. The sample shows roughly 150,000 distinct CDR3 sequences, about an eighth of them seen only once. About this clonotype: Its cognate antigen is unknown.

The sequence was obtained from a man between 18 and 29 years old who had mild COVID-19 (a few samples of this study predate the infection). Cell type and time point are not known. The specimen sequenced was PBMCs or a T cell subset sorted from them (not recorded which).

The CDR3 bases are TGTGCCACCCCAACTGCAACTAATGAAAAACTGTTTTTT. As protein: CATPTATNEKLFF. The genes are TRBV7-9 and TRBJ1-4; D unclear. CDR1 SEHNR and CDR2 FQNEAQ come from the germline V gene (reference sequence). CDR3 length: 13 residues. V gave up 10 bases and J gave up 0 bases, with 9 bases separating them.